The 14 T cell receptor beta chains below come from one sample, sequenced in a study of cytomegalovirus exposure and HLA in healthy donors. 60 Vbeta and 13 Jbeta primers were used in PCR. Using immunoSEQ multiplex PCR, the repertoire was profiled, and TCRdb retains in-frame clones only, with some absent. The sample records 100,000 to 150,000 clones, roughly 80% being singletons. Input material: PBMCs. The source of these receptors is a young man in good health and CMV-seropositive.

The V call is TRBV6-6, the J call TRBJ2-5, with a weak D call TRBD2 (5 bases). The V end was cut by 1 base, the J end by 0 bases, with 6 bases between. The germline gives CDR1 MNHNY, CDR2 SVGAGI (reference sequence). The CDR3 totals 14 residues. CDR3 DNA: TGTGCCAGCAGTTACTACGGGAACCAAGAGACCCAGTACTTC. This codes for CASSYYGNQETQYF.

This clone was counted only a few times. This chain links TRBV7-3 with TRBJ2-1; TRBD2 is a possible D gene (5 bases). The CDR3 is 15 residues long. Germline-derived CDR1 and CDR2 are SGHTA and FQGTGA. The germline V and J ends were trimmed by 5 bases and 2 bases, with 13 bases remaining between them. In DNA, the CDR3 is TGTGCCAGCAGCCCCGCGGAGGCAACCTACAATGAGCAGTTCTTC. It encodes CASSPAEATYNEQFF.

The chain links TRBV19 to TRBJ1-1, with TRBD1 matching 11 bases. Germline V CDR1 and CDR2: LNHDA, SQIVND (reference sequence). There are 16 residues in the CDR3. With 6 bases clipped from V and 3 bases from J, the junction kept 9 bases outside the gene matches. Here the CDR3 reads CASRDRGRGRDTEAFF. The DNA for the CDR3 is TGTGCCAGTAGGGACAGGGGGCGCGGCCGGGACACTGAAGCTTTCTTT.

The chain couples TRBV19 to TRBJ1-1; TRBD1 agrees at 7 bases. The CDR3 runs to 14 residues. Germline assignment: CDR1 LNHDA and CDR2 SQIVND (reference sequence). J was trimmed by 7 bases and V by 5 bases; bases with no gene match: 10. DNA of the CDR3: TGTGCCAGTAGTTTCAGGGGGTGGGCTATTGAAGCTTTCTTT. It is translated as CASSFRGWAIEAFF.

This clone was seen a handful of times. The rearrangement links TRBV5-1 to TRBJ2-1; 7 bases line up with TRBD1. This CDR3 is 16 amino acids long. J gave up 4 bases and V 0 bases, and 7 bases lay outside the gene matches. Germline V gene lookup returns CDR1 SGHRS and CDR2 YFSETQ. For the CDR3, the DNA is TGCGCCAGCAGCTTGGCGACAGGGCCAGGATACAATGAGCAGTTCTTC. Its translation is CASSLATGPGYNEQFF.

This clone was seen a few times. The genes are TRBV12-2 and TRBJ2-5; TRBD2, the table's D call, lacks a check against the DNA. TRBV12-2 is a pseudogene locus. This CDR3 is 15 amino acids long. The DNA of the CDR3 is TGTGCAAGTCGCTCACCGGGACTCCGACCGAGGACCCAGTACTTC. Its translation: CASRSPGLRPRTQYF.

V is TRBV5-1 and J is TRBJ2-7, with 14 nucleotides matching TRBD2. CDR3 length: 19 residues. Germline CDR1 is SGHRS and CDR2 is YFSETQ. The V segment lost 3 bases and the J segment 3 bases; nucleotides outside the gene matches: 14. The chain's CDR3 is CASSSYTTSGGALVYEQYF. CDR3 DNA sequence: TGCGCCAGCAGCTCCTACACGACTAGCGGGGGGGCATTAGTCTACGAGCAGTACTTC.

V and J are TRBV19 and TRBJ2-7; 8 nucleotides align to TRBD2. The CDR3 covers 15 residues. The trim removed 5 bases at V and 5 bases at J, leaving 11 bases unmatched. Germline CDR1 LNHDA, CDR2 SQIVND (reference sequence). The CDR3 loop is CASSLRGAPRNEQYF. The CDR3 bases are TGTGCCAGTAGTTTGCGGGGGGCCCCGAGAAACGAGCAGTACTTC.

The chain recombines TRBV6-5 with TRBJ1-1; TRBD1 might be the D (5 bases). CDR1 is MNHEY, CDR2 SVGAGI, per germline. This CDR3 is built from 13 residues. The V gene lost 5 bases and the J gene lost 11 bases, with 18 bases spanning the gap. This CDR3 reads CASSPRGGRDAFF. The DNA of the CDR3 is TGTGCCAGCAGTCCGAGGGGAGGGCGAGATGCTTTCTTT.

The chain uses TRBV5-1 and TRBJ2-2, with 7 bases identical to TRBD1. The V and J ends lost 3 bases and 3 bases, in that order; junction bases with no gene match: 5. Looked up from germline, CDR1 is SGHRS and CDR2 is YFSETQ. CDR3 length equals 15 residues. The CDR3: CASSWKGADTGELFF. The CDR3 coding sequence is TGCGCCAGCAGCTGGAAGGGGGCAGACACCGGGGAGCTGTTTTTT.

CDR3 nucleotides: TGTGCCAGTAGTCCTCGACAGGGTATGAACTATGGCTACACCTTC. Protein product: CASSPRQGMNYGYTF. This chain uses TRBV19 with TRBJ1-2, with TRBD1 identical over 7 bases. Trimming took 5 bases from V and 2 from J; bases not matched to a gene: 8. CDR1 and CDR2 from the germline V gene are LNHDA and SQIVND (reference sequence). The CDR3 totals 15 residues.

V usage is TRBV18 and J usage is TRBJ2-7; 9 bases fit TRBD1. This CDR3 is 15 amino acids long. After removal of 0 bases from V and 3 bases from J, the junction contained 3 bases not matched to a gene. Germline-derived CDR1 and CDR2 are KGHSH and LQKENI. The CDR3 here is CASSPPVGQGYEQYF. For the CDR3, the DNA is TGTGCCAGCTCACCACCGGTGGGACAGGGCTACGAGCAGTACTTC.

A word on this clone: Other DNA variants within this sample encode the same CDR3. The CDR3 spells CASSLAGNTEAFF. CDR3 DNA sequence: TGCGCCAGCAGCTTGGCAGGGAACACTGAAGCTTTCTTT. This chain connects TRBV5-1 to TRBJ1-1; D is ambiguous. The CDR3 covers 13 residues. Germline lookup yields CDR1 SGHRS and CDR2 YFSETQ. The V end was cut by 0 bases, the J end by 1 base, with 4 bases between.

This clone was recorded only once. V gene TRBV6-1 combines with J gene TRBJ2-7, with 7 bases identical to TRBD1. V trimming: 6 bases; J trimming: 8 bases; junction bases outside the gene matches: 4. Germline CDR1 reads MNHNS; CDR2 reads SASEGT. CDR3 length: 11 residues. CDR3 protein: CASRDRAKQYF. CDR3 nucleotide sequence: TGTGCCAGCAGAGACAGGGCTAAGCAGTACTTC.